Listed below are T cell receptor beta chains from one sample, sequenced in a study of post-analysis software for immune sequencing data. MiXCR, run by TCRdb on the PCR reads, gives a single entry per CDR3 protein. Of around 700,000 distinct CDR3 sequences in the sample, around 64% were seen once. The material sequenced was blood. These receptors were obtained from a girl aged 2-10 years with multiple sclerosis. Both conserved end residues are part of each CDR3. Each record gives: clone size, J gene, D gene, V gene, CDR3 protein, CDR3 DNA. D genes are given only for firm matches. A clone size is listed for some rows: how often the clone was seen (once, few, many), or a class if it is expanded.

NA	TRBJ1-2	NA	TRBV12-3/TRBV12-4	CASSNGPINYGYTF	TGTGCCAGCAGCAACGGACCGATTAACTATGGCTACACCTTC
NA	TRBJ2-3	TRBD1	TRBV7-2	CASSLVPGGVGTDTQYF	TGTGCCAGCAGCTTAGTACCAGGGGGCGTTGGCACAGATACGCAGTATTTT
NA	TRBJ1-1	TRBD1	TRBV11-3	CASSLELTGSVEAFF	TGTGCCAGCAGCTTAGAGTTGACAGGGTCTGTGGAAGCTTTCTTT
NA	TRBJ2-5	TRBD2	TRBV7-6	CASSRWKTSGVEETQYF	TGTGCCAGCAGCCGGTGGAAGACTAGCGGGGTAGAAGAGACCCAGTACTTC
NA	TRBJ2-5	NA	TRBV29-1	CSVVLGGLETQYF	TGCAGCGTTGTCTTAGGGGGGTTGGAGACCCAGTACTTC
NA	TRBJ1-1	NA	TRBV20-1	CSTTATNRGTEAFF	TGCAGTACAACAGCGACAAATAGGGGCACTGAAGCTTTCTTT
NA	TRBJ2-3	TRBD2	TRBV7-2	CASSPHSGTSGGTDTQYF	TGTGCCAGCAGCCCCCACTCCGGGACTAGCGGGGGAACAGATACGCAGTATTTT
NA	TRBJ2-7	NA	TRBV25-1	CASSAPGTLSYEQYF	TGTGCCAGCAGTGCCCCCGGGACACTTTCCTACGAGCAGTACTTC
NA	TRBJ2-7	TRBD2	TRBV5-8	CASSGGTSGTYEQYF	TGTGCCAGCAGCGGGGGGACTAGCGGGACCTACGAGCAGTACTTC
NA	TRBJ2-5	TRBD1	TRBV20-1	CSARKGAQVETQYF	TGCAGTGCTAGAAAGGGGGCCCAAGTAGAGACCCAGTACTTC
NA	TRBJ1-2	NA	TRBV29-1	CSVHFLEHYGYTF	TGCAGCGTTCACTTCTTGGAACACTATGGCTACACCTTC
NA	TRBJ2-5	NA	TRBV11-2	CASSKLALGETQYF	TGTGCCAGCAGCAAACTAGCCTTGGGAGAGACCCAGTACTTC
NA	TRBJ1-5	TRBD1	TRBV20-1	CSARGGTASNQPQHF	TGCAGTGCTAGAGGGGGGACAGCTAGCAATCAGCCCCAGCATTTT
few	TRBJ2-7	TRBD2	TRBV20-1	CSASRTSGGDEQYF	TGCAGTGCTAGCAGGACTAGCGGAGGGGACGAGCAGTACTTC
NA	TRBJ1-1	TRBD1	TRBV6-5	CASSRTGLEAFF	TGTGCCAGCAGTCGGACAGGCCTCGAAGCTTTCTTT
few	TRBJ1-4	NA	TRBV6-6	CASSAGFREKLFF	TGTGCCAGCAGCGCGGGGTTTCGGGAAAAACTGTTTTTT
few	TRBJ2-4	TRBD2	TRBV27	CASRVAGDGNIQYF	TGTGCCAGCAGAGTAGCGGGGGACGGAAACATTCAGTACTTC
few	TRBJ2-7	NA	TRBV10-3	CAISEDWRIPYEQYF	TGTGCCATCAGTGAAGACTGGAGGATTCCCTACGAGCAGTACTTC
NA	TRBJ2-5	TRBD2	TRBV7-9	CASSQTSSETQYF	TGTGCCAGCAGCCAGACTAGCTCCGAGACCCAGTACTTC
few	TRBJ2-1	TRBD2	TRBV2	CATVPGSGRIPRYEQFF	TGTGCCACCGTCCCCGGTAGCGGGAGGATCCCCCGATATGAGCAGTTCTTC
few	TRBJ1-1	NA	TRBV18	CASSPERGNTEAFF	TGTGCCAGCTCACCAGAGAGGGGTAACACTGAAGCTTTCTTT
NA	TRBJ2-1	NA	TRBV7-3	CASSPRRMAGGYYNEQFF	TGTGCCAGCAGCCCGCGTCGTATGGCAGGGGGGTACTACAATGAGCAGTTCTTC
NA	TRBJ1-1	NA	TRBV6-1	CASSRGDKLNTEAFF	TGTGCCAGCAGTCGCGGGGACAAGCTGAACACTGAAGCTTTCTTT
once	TRBJ2-1	NA	TRBV7-9	CASSPGPGAINEQFF	TGTGCCAGCTCCCCGGGACCAGGGGCGATTAATGAGCAGTTCTTC
few	TRBJ2-1	TRBD2	TRBV29-1	CSARLAGPSSYNEQFF	TGCAGCGCTCGATTAGCGGGGCCGAGTTCCTACAATGAGCAGTTCTTC
NA	TRBJ1-6	NA	TRBV5-1	CASSLEGLPATLHF	TGCGCCAGCAGCTTGGAAGGGCTGCCCGCTACCCTCCACTTT
NA	TRBJ2-1	TRBD2	TRBV4-1	CASSQDPSGSYEQFF	TGCGCCAGCAGCCAAGACCCTAGCGGGAGTTATGAGCAGTTCTTC
few	TRBJ2-3	TRBD2	TRBV4-1	CASSPGLAGNRDTQYF	TGCGCCAGCAGCCCCGGACTAGCGGGGAATAGGGATACGCAGTATTTT
NA	TRBJ1-6	TRBD1	TRBV2	CASIDRGIGNSPLHF	TGTGCCAGCATCGACAGGGGGATTGGGAATTCACCCCTCCACTTT
NA	TRBJ2-7	NA	TRBV5-1	CASSYRYEQYF	TGCGCCAGCAGCTACCGTTACGAGCAGTACTTC
NA	TRBJ1-1	NA	TRBV14	CASSQGRTTEAFF	TGTGCCAGCAGCCAGGGGAGGACCACTGAAGCTTTCTTT
NA	TRBJ2-1	NA	TRBV9	CASSLATTLNGNEQFF	TGTGCCAGCAGCTTAGCCACCACGTTGAACGGGAATGAGCAGTTCTTC
NA	TRBJ2-6	NA	TRBV14	CASSQVDGSWVGANVLTF	TGTGCCAGCAGCCAAGTTGACGGGAGTTGGGTCGGGGCCAACGTCCTGACTTTC
few	TRBJ1-2	NA	TRBV10-2	CASSTGNYGYTF	TGCGCCAGCAGTACAGGGAACTATGGCTACACCTTC
NA	TRBJ2-1	NA	TRBV7-9	CASSLGGGALEYNEQFF	TGTGCCAGCAGCTTAGGGGGAGGAGCCCTAGAATACAATGAGCAGTTCTTC
once	TRBJ1-1	NA	TRBV12-3/TRBV12-4	CASSPAGAGNTEAFF	TGTGCCAGCAGTCCCGCAGGGGCCGGGAACACTGAAGCTTTCTTT
NA	TRBJ2-1	NA	TRBV5-1	CASSFRDWNSYNEQFF	TGCGCCAGCAGCTTCCGGGACTGGAACTCCTACAATGAGCAGTTCTTC
once	TRBJ1-6	NA	TRBV6-6	CASSHPGQVNSPLHF	TGTGCCAGCAGTCATCCGGGACAAGTTAATTCACCCCTCCACTTT
NA	TRBJ2-3	NA	TRBV4-3	CASSPYSGDTQYF	TGCGCCAGCAGCCCTTATTCCGGAGATACGCAGTATTTT
NA	TRBJ2-4	TRBD1	TRBV29-1	CSVLDRGGKNIQYF	TGCAGCGTTCTAGACAGGGGGGGCAAAAACATTCAGTACTTC
few	TRBJ2-3	NA	TRBV5-1	CASRGESDTQYF	TGCGCCAGCAGGGGGGAATCAGATACGCAGTATTTT
NA	TRBJ1-1	NA	TRBV14	CASSQVVGGKTEAFF	TGTGCCAGCAGCCAAGTAGTAGGGGGTAAGACTGAAGCTTTCTTT
once	TRBJ2-5	NA	TRBV13	CASSLGPAAETQYF	TGTGCCAGCAGCTTAGGTCCAGCGGCAGAGACCCAGTACTTC
NA	TRBJ2-4	TRBD2	TRBV11-2	CASTRPGLEGHIQYF	TGTGCCAGCACCCGCCCGGGACTAGAGGGTCACATTCAGTACTTC
NA	TRBJ2-3	NA	TRBV4-2	CASSQDEDRPAGDDTQYF	TGTGCCAGCAGCCAAGATGAGGACAGGCCAGCGGGCGACGATACGCAGTATTTT
few	TRBJ2-7	NA	TRBV7-2	CASSEGTFAYEQYF	TGTGCCAGCAGCGAAGGGACTTTCGCCTACGAGCAGTACTTC
NA	TRBJ2-5	NA	TRBV28	CASSFHSRLPQYF	TGTGCCAGCAGTTTTCATTCCCGTCTGCCCCAGTACTTC
many	TRBJ2-7	NA	TRBV25-1	CASSDKSYEQYF	TGTGCCAGCAGTGACAAATCCTACGAGCAGTACTTC
NA	TRBJ1-5	NA	TRBV3-1	CASSQDATENQPQHF	TGTGCCAGCAGCCAAGATGCTACAGAGAATCAGCCCCAGCATTTT
NA	TRBJ2-6	NA	TRBV29-1	CSVDLGSGANVLTF	TGCAGCGTTGACTTGGGGTCTGGGGCCAACGTCCTGACTTTC
NA	TRBJ1-2	TRBD1	TRBV7-2	CASSSRVTGAAYGYTF	TGTGCCAGCAGCTCACGGGTTACAGGGGCGGCCTATGGCTACACCTTC
NA	TRBJ1-1	TRBD1	TRBV15	CATSRDLYWTGDNTEAFF	TGTGCCACCAGCAGAGATCTCTACTGGACAGGGGATAACACTGAAGCTTTCTTT
few	TRBJ2-4	NA	TRBV20-1	CSARGSESKNIQYF	TGCAGTGCTAGAGGTTCGGAATCCAAAAACATTCAGTACTTC
many	TRBJ2-7	TRBD1	TRBV12-3/TRBV12-4	CASSLTGYEQYF	TGTGCCAGCAGTTTGACAGGGTACGAGCAGTACTTC
NA	TRBJ2-5	TRBD2	TRBV6-2/TRBV6-3	CASRVAGGETQYF	TGTGCCAGCCGGGTAGCGGGGGGAGAGACCCAGTACTTC
NA	TRBJ2-5	TRBD1	TRBV15	CATMSSPTGKETQYF	TGTGCCACCATGTCTTCCCCGACAGGGAAAGAGACCCAGTACTTC
few	TRBJ1-5	TRBD1	TRBV20-1	CSARMTGPPNQPQHF	TGCAGTGCTAGAATGACAGGGCCCCCGAATCAGCCCCAGCATTTT
NA	TRBJ2-7	NA	TRBV5-1	CASSLVVAGSSSYEQYF	TGCGCCAGCAGCCTGGTGGTGGCGGGGTCAAGCTCCTACGAGCAGTACTTC
NA	TRBJ2-4	NA	TRBV4-1	CASSLGHDLAKNIQYF	TGCGCCAGCAGCCTGGGCCATGACTTAGCCAAAAACATTCAGTACTTC
NA	TRBJ1-1	NA	TRBV5-5	CASSASPTGNTEAFF	TGTGCCAGCAGCGCCTCCCCGACAGGGAACACTGAAGCTTTCTTT